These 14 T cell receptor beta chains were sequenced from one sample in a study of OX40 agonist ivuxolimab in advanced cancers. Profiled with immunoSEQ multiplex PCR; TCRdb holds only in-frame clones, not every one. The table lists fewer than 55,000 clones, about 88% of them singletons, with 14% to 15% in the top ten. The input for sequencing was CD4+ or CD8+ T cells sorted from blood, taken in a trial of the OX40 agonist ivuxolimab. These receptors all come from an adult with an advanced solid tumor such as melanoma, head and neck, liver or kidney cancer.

The CDR3 region has the DNA TGTGCCAGCAGTGTCGGGATCGGTTGGCCCCAGCATTTT. This translates into CASSVGIGWPQHF. V is TRBV2 and J is TRBJ1-5, with D unclear. Germline V lookup: CDR1 SNHLY, CDR2 FYNNEI. V was pared by 4 bases and J by 9 bases, with 13 bases between. The CDR3 covers 13 residues.

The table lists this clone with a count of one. DNA for the CDR3: TGTGCCAGCAGTGGGGTGGCGGGTCACGAGAGGCGCAATCAGCCCCAGCATTTT. Protein: CASSGVAGHERRNQPQHF. The rearrangement joins TRBV28 to TRBJ1-5; D gene ambiguous. This CDR3 region has 18 residues. The germline V gene has CDR1 MDHEN and CDR2 SYDVKM. With 5 bases removed from V and 2 bases from J, the gap between germline ends came to 22 bases. Drawing the rest from reference TRBV28 and TRBJ1-5, the complete variable domain is DVKVTQSSRYLVKRTGEKVFLECVQDMDHENMFWYRQDPGLGLRLIYFSYDVKMKEKGDIPEGYSVSREKKERFSLILESASTNQTSMYLCASSGVAGHERRNQPQHFGDGTRLSIL.

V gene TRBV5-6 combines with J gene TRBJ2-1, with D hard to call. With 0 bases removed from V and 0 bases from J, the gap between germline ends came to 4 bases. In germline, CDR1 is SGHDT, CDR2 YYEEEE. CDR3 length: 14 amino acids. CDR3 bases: TGTGCCAGCAGCTTGGCCAGCTCCTACAATGAGCAGTTCTTC. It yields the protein CASSLASSYNEQFF.

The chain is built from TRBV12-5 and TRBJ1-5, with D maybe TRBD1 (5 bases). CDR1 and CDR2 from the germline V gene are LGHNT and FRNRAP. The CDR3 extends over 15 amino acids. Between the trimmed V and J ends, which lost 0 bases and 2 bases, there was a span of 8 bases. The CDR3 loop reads CASGLVTGGNQPQHF. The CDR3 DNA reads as TGTGCTAGTGGTTTGGTAACGGGGGGCAATCAGCCCCAGCATTTT.

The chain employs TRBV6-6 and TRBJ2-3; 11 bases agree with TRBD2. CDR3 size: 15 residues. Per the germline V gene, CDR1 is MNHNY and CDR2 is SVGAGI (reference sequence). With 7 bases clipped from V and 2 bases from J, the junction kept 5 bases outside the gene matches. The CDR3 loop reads CASNRLAGITDTQYF. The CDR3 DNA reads TGTGCCAGCAATAGACTAGCGGGGATCACAGATACGCAGTATTTT.

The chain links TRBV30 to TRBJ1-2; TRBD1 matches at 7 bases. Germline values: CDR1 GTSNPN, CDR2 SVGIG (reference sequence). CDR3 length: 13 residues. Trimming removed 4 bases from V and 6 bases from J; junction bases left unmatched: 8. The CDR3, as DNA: TGTGCCTGGACCCGGACCGGGACAGATGGCTACACCTTC. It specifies CAWTRTGTDGYTF. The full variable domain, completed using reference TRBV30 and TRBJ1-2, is SQTIHQWPATLVQPVGSPLSLECTVEGTSNPNLYWYRQAAGRGLQLLFYSVGIGQISSEVPQNLSASRPQDRQFILSSKKLLLSDSGFYLCAWTRTGTDGYTFGSGTRLTVV.

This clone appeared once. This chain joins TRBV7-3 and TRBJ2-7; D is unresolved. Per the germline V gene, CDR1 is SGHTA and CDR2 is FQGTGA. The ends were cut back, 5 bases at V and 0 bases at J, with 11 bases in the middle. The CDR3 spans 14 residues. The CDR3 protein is CASSPEGHSYEQYF. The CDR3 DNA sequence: TGTGCCAGCAGCCCGGAAGGGCACTCCTACGAGCAGTACTTC.

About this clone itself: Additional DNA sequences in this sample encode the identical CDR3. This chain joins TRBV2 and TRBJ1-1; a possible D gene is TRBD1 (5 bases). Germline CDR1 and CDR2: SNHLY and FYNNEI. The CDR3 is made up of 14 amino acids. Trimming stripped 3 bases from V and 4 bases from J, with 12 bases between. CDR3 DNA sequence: TGTGCCAGCAGTGAGTGGGCCGGGGGCACTGAAGCTTTCTTT. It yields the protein CASSEWAGGTEAFF.

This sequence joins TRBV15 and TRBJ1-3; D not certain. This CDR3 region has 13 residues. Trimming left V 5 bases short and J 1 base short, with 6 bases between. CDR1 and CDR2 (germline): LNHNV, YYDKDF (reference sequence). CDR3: CATSGISGNTIYF. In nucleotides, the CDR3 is TGTGCCACCAGCGGAATATCTGGAAACACCATATATTTT.

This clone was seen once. CDR3 in DNA: TGTGCCAGCAGTTCCTGGACAGCCATGAACACTGAAGCTTTCTTT. Amino acids: CASSSWTAMNTEAFF. The V gene is TRBV5-6, the J gene TRBJ1-1; TRBD1 might be the D (6 bases). Between the trimmed V and J ends, which lost 5 bases and 0 bases, there was a span of 14 bases. Looked up from germline, CDR1 is SGHDT and CDR2 is YYEEEE. The CDR3 is 15 amino acids.

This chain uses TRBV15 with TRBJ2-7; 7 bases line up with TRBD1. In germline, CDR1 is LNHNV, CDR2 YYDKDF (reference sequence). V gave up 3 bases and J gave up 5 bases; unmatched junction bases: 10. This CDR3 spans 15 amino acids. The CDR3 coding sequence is TGTGCCACCAGCAGCCCCCGGGACAGCACGGACGAGCAGTACTTC. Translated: CATSSPRDSTDEQYF.

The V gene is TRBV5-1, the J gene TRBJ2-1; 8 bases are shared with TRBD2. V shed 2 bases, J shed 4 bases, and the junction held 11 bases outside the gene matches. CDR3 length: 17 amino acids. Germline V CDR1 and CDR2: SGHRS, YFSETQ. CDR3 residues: CASSFYSTIAGYNEQFF. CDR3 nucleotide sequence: TGCGCCAGCAGCTTCTACTCCACCATAGCGGGGTACAATGAGCAGTTCTTC.

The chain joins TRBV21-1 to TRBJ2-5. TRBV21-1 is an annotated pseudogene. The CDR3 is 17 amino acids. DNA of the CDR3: TGTGCCAGCAGCAAAGGGGAAGACAACCGGCGGCAAGAGACCCAGTACTTC. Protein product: CASSKGEDNRRQETQYF.

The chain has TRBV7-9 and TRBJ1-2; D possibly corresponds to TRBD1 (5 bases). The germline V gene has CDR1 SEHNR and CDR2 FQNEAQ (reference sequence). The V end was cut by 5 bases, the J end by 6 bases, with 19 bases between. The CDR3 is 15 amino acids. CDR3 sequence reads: CASSPGADPSNGYTF. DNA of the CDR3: TGTGCCAGCAGCCCCGGGGCCGATCCTTCTAATGGCTACACCTTC.